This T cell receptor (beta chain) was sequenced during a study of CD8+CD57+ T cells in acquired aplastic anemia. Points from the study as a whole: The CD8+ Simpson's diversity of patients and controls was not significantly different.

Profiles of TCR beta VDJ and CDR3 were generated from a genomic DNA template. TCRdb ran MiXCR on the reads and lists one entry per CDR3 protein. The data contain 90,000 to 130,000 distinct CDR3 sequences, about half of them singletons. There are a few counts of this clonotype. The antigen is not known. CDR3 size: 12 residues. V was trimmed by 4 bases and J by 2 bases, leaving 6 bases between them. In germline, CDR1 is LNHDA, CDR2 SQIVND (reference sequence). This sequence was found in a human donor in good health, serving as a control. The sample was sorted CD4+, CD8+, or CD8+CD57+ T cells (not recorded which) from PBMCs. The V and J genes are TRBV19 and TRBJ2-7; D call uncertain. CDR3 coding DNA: TGTGCCAGTAGTAGCCAGGCCTACGAGCAGTACTTC. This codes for CASSSQAYEQYF.